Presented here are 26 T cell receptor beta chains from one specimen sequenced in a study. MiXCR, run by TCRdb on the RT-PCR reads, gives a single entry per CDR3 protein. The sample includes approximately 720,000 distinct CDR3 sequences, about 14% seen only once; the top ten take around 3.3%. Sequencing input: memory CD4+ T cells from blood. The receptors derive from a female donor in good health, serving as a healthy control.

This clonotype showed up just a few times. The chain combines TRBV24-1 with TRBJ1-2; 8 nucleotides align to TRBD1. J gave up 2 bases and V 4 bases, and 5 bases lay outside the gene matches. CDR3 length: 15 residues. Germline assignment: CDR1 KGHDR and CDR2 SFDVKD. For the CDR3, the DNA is TGTGCCACCAGTGACCCCCGGGACAGGAACTATGGCTACACCTTC. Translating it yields CATSDPRDRNYGYTF.

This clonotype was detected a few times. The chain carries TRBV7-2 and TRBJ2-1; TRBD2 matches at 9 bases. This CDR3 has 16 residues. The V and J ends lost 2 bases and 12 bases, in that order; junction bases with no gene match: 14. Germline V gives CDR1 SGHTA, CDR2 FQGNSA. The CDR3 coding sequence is TGTGCCAGCAGCTTAATAGGGGGATCTAGCGGGATTGGGCAGTTCTTC. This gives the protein CASSLIGGSSGIGQFF. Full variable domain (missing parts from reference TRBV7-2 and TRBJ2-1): GAGVSQSPSNKVTEKGKDVELRCDPISGHTALYWYRQSLGQGLEFLIYFQGNSAPDKSGLPSDRFSAERTGGSVSTLTIQRTQQEDSAVYLCASSLIGGSSGIGQFFGPGTRLTVL.

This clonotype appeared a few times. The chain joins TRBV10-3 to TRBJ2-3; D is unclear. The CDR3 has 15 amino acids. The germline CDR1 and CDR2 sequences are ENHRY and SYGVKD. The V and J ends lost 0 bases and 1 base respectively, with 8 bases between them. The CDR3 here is CAISESNPGTDTQYF. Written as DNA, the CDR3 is TGTGCCATCAGTGAGTCGAATCCAGGCACAGATACGCAGTATTTT.

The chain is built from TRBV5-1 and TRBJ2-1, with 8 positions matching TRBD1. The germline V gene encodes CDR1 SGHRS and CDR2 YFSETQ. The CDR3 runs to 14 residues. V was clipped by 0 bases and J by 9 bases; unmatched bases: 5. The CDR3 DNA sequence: TGCGCCAGCAGCTTGGTGGACAGGGTCGGTGAGCAGTTCTTC. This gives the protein CASSLVDRVGEQFF.

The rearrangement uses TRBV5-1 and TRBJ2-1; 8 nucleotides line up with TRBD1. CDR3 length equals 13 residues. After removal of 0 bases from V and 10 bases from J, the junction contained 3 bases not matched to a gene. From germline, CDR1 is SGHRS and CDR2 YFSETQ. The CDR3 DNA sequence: TGCGCCAGCAGCTTGGGCTGGGACAGGGAGCAGTTCTTC. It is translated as CASSLGWDREQFF.

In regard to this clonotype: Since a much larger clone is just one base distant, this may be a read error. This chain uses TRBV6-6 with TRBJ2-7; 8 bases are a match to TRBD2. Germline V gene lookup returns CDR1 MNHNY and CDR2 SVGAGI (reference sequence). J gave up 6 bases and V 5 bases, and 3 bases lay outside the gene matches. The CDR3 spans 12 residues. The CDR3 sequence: CASSRTSSEQYF. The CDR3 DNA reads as TGTGCCAGCAGTCGGACTAGCTCCGAGCAGTACTTC.

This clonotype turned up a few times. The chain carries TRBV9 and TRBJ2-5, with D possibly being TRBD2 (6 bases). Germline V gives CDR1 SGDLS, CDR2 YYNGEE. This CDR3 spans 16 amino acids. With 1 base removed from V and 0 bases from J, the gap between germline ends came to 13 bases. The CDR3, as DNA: TGTGCCAGCAGCGTACAGGTCGGGAGCCACCAAGAGACCCAGTACTTC. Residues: CASSVQVGSHQETQYF.

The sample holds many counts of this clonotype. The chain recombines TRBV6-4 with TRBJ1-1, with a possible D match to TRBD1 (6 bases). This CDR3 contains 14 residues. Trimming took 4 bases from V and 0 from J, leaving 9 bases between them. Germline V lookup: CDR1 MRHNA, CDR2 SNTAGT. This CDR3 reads CASSVTGLNTEAFF. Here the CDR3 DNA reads TGTGCCAGCAGTGTTACAGGGCTGAACACTGAAGCTTTCTTT.

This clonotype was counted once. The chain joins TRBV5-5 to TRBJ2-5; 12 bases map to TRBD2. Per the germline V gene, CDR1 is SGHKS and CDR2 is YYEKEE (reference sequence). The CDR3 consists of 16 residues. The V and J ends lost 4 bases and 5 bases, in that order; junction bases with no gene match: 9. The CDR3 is CASSRRMGLAGETQYF. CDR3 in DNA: TGTGCCAGCAGCCGGAGAATGGGACTAGCGGGCGAGACCCAGTACTTC.

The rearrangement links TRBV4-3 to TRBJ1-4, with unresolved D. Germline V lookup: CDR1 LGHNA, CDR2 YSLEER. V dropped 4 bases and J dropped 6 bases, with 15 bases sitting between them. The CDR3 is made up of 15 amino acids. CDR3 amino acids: CASSLSPGVDEKLFF. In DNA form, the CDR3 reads TGCGCCAGCAGCCTTAGTCCCGGGGTGGATGAAAAACTGTTTTTT.

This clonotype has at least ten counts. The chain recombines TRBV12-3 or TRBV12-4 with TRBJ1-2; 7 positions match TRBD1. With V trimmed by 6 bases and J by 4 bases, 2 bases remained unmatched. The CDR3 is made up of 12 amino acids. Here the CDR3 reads CASRTGTYGYTF. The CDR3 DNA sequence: TGTGCCAGCAGGACAGGGACCTATGGCTACACCTTC.

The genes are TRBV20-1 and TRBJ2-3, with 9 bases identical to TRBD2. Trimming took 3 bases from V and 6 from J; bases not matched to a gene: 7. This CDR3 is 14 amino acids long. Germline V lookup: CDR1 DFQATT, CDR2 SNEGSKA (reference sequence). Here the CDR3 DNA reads TGCAGTGCTAGTCCGGTGGCGGGGGGGGATACGCAGTATTTT. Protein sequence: CSASPVAGGDTQYF.

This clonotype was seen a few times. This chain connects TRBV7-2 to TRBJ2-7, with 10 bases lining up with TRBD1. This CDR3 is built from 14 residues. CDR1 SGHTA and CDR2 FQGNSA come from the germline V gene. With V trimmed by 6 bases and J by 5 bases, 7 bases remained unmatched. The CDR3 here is CASSSGTGVHEQYF. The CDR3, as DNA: TGTGCCAGCAGTTCAGGGACAGGGGTCCACGAGCAGTACTTC.

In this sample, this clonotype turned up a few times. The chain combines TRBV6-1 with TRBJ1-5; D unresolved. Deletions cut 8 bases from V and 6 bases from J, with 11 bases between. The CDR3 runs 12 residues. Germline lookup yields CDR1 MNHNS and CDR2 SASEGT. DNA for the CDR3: TGTGCCAGCGACGGGTGGATTCAGCCCCAGCATTTT. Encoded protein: CASDGWIQPQHF.

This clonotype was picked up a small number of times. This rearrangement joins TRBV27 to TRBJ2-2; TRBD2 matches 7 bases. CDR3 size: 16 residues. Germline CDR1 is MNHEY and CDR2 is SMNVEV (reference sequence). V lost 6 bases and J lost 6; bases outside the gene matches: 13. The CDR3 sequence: CASRLGGALRSGELFF. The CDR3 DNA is TGTGCCAGCAGACTGGGAGGGGCGCTACGCTCCGGGGAGCTGTTTTTT.

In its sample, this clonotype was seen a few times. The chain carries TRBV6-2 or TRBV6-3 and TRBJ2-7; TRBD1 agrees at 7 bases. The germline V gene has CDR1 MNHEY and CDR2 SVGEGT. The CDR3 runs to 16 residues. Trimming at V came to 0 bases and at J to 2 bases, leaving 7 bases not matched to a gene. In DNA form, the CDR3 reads TGTGCCAGCAGTTACTCCGGGACAGCTATTCCCTACGAGCAGTACTTC. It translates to CASSYSGTAIPYEQYF.

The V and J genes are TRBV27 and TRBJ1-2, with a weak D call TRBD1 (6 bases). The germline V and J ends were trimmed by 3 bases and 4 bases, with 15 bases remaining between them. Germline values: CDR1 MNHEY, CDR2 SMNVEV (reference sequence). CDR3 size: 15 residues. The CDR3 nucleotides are TGTGCCAGCAGTTTTCGGGACACTTCAACCTATGGCTACACCTTC. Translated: CASSFRDTSTYGYTF.

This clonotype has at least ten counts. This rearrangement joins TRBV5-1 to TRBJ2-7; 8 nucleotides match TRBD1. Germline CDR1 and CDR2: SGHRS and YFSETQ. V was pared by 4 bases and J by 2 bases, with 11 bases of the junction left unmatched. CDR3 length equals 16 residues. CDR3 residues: CASSPRTGQATYEQYF. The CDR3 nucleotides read TGCGCCAGCAGCCCGAGGACGGGACAGGCTACCTACGAGCAGTACTTC.

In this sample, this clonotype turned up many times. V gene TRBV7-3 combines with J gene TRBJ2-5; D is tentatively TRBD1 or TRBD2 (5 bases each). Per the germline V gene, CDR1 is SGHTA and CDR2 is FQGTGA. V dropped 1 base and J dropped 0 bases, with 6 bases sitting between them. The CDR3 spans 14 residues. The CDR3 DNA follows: TGTGCCAGCAGCTTAATGGGGGACCAAGAGACCCAGTACTTC. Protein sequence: CASSLMGDQETQYF.

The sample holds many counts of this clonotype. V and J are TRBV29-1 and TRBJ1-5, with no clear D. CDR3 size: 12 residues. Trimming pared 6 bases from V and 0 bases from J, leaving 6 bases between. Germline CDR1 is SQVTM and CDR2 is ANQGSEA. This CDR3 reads CSVRDSNQPQHF. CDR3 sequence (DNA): TGCAGCGTCCGAGATAGCAATCAGCCCCAGCATTTT. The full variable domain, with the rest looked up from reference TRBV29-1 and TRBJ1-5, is SAVISQKPSRDICQRGTSLTIQCQVDSQVTMMFWYRQQPGQSLTLIATANQGSEATYESGFVIDKFPISRPNLTFSTLTVSNMSPEDSSIYLCSVRDSNQPQHFGDGTRLSIL.

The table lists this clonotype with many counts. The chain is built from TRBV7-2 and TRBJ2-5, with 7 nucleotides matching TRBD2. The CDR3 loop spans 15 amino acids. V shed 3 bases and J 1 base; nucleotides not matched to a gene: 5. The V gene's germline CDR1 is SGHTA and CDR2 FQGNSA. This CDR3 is CASSFQGGIQETQYF. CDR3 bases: TGTGCCAGCAGCTTTCAGGGAGGGATCCAAGAGACCCAGTACTTC. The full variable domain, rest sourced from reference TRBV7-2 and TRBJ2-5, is GAGVSQSPSNKVTEKGKDVELRCDPISGHTALYWYRQSLGQGLEFLIYFQGNSAPDKSGLPSDRFSAERTGGSVSTLTIQRTQQEDSAVYLCASSFQGGIQETQYFGPGTRLLVL.

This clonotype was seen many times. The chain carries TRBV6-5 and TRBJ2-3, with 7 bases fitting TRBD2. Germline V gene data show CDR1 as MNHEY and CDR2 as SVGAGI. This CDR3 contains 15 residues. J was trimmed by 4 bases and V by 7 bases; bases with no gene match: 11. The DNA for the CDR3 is TGTGCCAGCACCCTTGGGGGAGGGCCCGCAGATACGCAGTATTTT. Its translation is CASTLGGGPADTQYF.

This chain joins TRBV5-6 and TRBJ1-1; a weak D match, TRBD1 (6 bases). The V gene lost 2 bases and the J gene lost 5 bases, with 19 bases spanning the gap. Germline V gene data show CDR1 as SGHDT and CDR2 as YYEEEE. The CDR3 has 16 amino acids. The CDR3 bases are TGTGCCAGCAGCTTATCCCGACAGGCAATCTATACTGAAGCTTTCTTT. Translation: CASSLSRQAIYTEAFF.

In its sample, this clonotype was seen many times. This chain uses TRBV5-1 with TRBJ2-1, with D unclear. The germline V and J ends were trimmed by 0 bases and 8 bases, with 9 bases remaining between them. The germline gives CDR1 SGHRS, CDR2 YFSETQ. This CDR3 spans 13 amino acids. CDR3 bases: TGCGCCAGCAGCTTGGGTTCAGGTGATGAGCAGTTCTTC. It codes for CASSLGSGDEQFF.

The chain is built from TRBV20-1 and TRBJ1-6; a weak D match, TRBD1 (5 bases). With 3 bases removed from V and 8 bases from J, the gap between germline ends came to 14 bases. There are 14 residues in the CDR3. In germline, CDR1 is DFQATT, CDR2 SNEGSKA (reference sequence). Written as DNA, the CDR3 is TGCAGTGCTAGTGTTGGCAGGGCTGATTCACCCCTCCACTTT. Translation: CSASVGRADSPLHF.

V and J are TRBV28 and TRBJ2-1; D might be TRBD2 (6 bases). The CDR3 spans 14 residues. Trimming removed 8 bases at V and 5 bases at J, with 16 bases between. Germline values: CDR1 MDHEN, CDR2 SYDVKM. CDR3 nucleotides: TGTGCCAGCTGGCGAAGCGGGCCCAACAATGAGCAGTTCTTC. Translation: CASWRSGPNNEQFF.